Below, 29 T cell receptor beta chains from the same sample are listed, as sequenced in a study of cytomegalovirus exposure and HLA in healthy donors. PCR was performed using 60 Vbeta and 13 Jbeta primers. Sequenced by immunoSEQ multiplex PCR; TCRdb stores in-frame clones only, minus some. In the table there are more than 150,000 clones, 75% to 90% of which are singletons. The sample consisted of PBMCs. The source of these receptors is a woman between 18 and 30 years old in good health and CMV-seronegative.

V and J are TRBV2 and TRBJ2-2, with TRBD2 matching 7 bases. J lost 0 bases, V lost 7 bases, and 5 bases had no gene match. The CDR3 runs 15 residues. The V gene's germline CDR1 is SNHLY and CDR2 FYNNEI. CDR3 DNA sequence: TGTGCCAGCACCCGGGAGGCGGCGAACACCGGGGAGCTGTTTTTT. Translating it yields CASTREAANTGELFF.

This chain joins TRBV7-6 and TRBJ2-1, with 14 bases lining up with TRBD2. V lost 4 bases to trimming and J lost 12 bases; unmatched junction nucleotides: 8. The germline CDR1 and CDR2 sequences are SGHVS and FNYEAQ. The CDR3 loop spans 15 amino acids. The CDR3 DNA is TGTGCCAGCAGCTCAAGACTAGCGGGAGGGTCAGCGCAGTTCTTC. Translating it yields CASSSRLAGGSAQFF.

J is TRBJ1-5 and V is TRBV12-2; the table's D call TRBD1 went unverified against the DNA. TRBV12-2 is deemed a pseudogene. This CDR3 has 16 residues. The CDR3 loop reads CASRFGRMNSNQPQHF. The CDR3 DNA reads TGTGCAAGTCGCTTTGGGCGTATGAACAGCAATCAGCCCCAGCATTTT.

This clone was observed a few times. The sample carries other DNA sequences with the same CDR3. The chain is built from TRBV28 and TRBJ2-7; D unclear. CDR3 length equals 13 residues. Germline CDR1 and CDR2: MDHEN and SYDVKM. Trimming removed 3 bases at V and 3 bases at J, with 9 bases between. The CDR3 sequence is CASSFGTGYEQYF. Written as DNA, the CDR3 is TGTGCCAGCAGTTTTGGTACCGGCTACGAGCAGTACTTC.

V usage is TRBV7-6 and J usage is TRBJ1-1; D remains unclear. Germline assignment: CDR1 SGHVS and CDR2 FNYEAQ. Trimming left V 1 base short and J 1 base short, with 4 bases between. The CDR3 spans 13 residues. The DNA of the CDR3 is TGTGCCAGCAGCTTAGAACAGAACACTGAAGCTTTCTTT. Its protein is CASSLEQNTEAFF.

This chain uses TRBV28 with TRBJ2-3, with 7 bases fitting TRBD2. The V segment lost 6 bases and the J segment 3 bases; nucleotides outside the gene matches: 9. The CDR3 has 15 residues. Germline CDR1 reads MDHEN; CDR2 reads SYDVKM. The chain's CDR3 is CASRRSSGKTDTQYF. The CDR3 nucleotides are TGTGCCAGCAGAAGGAGCAGCGGGAAGACAGATACGCAGTATTTT.

A note on this clone: Within the sample, other DNA sequences also encode this same CDR3. The chain couples TRBV18 to TRBJ1-5; perhaps TRBD1 as D (5 bases). The germline CDR1 and CDR2 sequences are KGHSH and LQKENI. The CDR3 is 14 residues long. Trimming cost V 3 bases and J 3 bases, with 9 bases left between them. DNA for the CDR3: TGTGCCAGCTCACCTACACAGGACAATCAGCCCCAGCATTTT. Protein: CASSPTQDNQPQHF.

This sequence joins TRBV19 and TRBJ2-1; 10 nucleotides align to TRBD2. Germline V gene lookup returns CDR1 LNHDA and CDR2 SQIVND (reference sequence). After removal of 5 bases from V and 8 bases from J, the junction contained 9 bases not matched to a gene. The CDR3 loop spans 15 amino acids. CDR3 in amino acids: CASSPTAGGHDEQFF. The CDR3, as DNA: TGTGCCAGTAGTCCCACAGCGGGGGGGCACGATGAGCAGTTCTTC.

This chain joins TRBV2 and TRBJ2-3; 11 bases are shared with TRBD2. The CDR3 extends over 17 amino acids. Germline values: CDR1 SNHLY, CDR2 FYNNEI. Germline trimming cut 2 bases from V and 6 bases from J; bases unmatched to any gene: 10. Here the CDR3 reads CASSESRLAGGLDTQYF. The CDR3 DNA is TGTGCCAGCAGTGAAAGTAGGTTAGCGGGGGGGCTGGATACGCAGTATTTT.

The V and J genes are TRBV7-9 and TRBJ1-2; D is unclear. The CDR3 sequence is 14 residues long. The V end lost 2 bases, the J end lost 0 bases, and 7 bases lay between the germline ends. Germline lookup yields CDR1 SEHNR and CDR2 FQNEAQ (reference sequence). The DNA of the CDR3 is TGTGCCAGCAGCTTACACGGAGCTAACTATGGCTACACCTTC. It translates to CASSLHGANYGYTF.

This clone was counted a single time. This sequence joins TRBV4-2 and TRBJ2-1, with 14 bases identical to TRBD2. Germline V gene lookup returns CDR1 LGHNA and CDR2 YNFKEQ. CDR3 length: 18 residues. The V and J ends lost 5 bases and 4 bases, in that order; junction bases with no gene match: 10. CDR3 bases: TGTGCCAGCAGCAGTCAACCGGGACTAGCGGGAGAGTACAATGAGCAGTTCTTC. Translation: CASSSQPGLAGEYNEQFF.

This rearrangement joins TRBV2 to TRBJ1-4; 8 bases map to TRBD1. The CDR3 is made up of 15 amino acids. The germline gives CDR1 SNHLY, CDR2 FYNNEI. The trim removed 6 bases at V and 4 bases at J, leaving 7 bases unmatched. CDR3 DNA sequence: TGTGCCAGCAGCGAGATGACAGGGGTTAATGAAAAACTGTTTTTT. Translating gives CASSEMTGVNEKLFF.

The rearrangement uses TRBV6-5 and TRBJ2-7; 9 bases match TRBD1. V lost 8 bases to trimming and J lost 7 bases; unmatched junction nucleotides: 9. In germline, CDR1 is MNHEY, CDR2 SVGAGI. The CDR3 is made up of 13 amino acids. CDR3 sequence (DNA): TGTGCCAGCTGCCGGGACAGGGAGTCTGAGCAGTACTTC. It yields the protein CASCRDRESEQYF.

The gene calls are TRBV7-8 and TRBJ2-5; tentative D call: TRBD2 (7 bases). Germline CDR1 and CDR2: SGHVS and FQNEAQ. This CDR3 is 16 amino acids long. V was pared by 2 bases and J by 3 bases, with 16 bases between. The CDR3 DNA is TGTGCCAGCAGCTTATTTATGGGGGGGGCGAAAGAGACCCAGTACTTC. Residues: CASSLFMGGAKETQYF.

The chain joins TRBV4-2 to TRBJ1-2; D might be TRBD1 (5 bases). Trimming took off 0 bases at V and 3 bases at J, with 8 bases between the two ends. CDR1 and CDR2 (germline): LGHNA, YNFKEQ. The CDR3 loop spans 14 amino acids. CDR3 nucleotide sequence: TGTGCCAGCAGCCAAGAGGGCAGGGACTATGGCTACACCTTC. Amino acids: CASSQEGRDYGYTF.

The chain uses TRBV6-5 and TRBJ1-1; TRBD1 is a possible D gene (6 bases). V lost 1 base, J lost 2 bases, and 8 bases lay in between. This CDR3 spans 14 amino acids. Germline CDR1 MNHEY, CDR2 SVGAGI. The CDR3 coding sequence is TGTGCCAGCAGTTACTGGACAGTAAACACTGAAGCTTTCTTT. As protein: CASSYWTVNTEAFF.

This rearrangement joins TRBV19 to TRBJ2-7; possibly TRBD1 for D (6 bases). V was pared by 1 base and J by 5 bases, with 12 bases between. Germline V lookup: CDR1 LNHDA, CDR2 SQIVND (reference sequence). CDR3 size: 14 residues. In DNA form, the CDR3 reads TGTGCCAGTAGTATAGGTACAGGGACCAACGAGCAGTACTTC. This codes for CASSIGTGTNEQYF.

Concerning this clone itself: This sample also contains other DNA sequences that code for the same CDR3. J is TRBJ1-2 and V is TRBV6-5, with a weak D call TRBD1 (5 bases). Germline loops: CDR1 MNHEY, CDR2 SVGAGI. The length of the CDR3 is 13 residues. Trimming pared 4 bases from V and 2 bases from J, leaving 8 bases between. The CDR3 DNA is TGTGCCAGCAGTTTGACAGTGAACTATGGCTACACCTTC. This sequence encodes CASSLTVNYGYTF.

The CDR3 DNA sequence: TGTGCCAGAGAGTTGGACAGGGACCATGAGCAGTTCTTC. Amino acid sequence: CARELDRDHEQFF. This chain connects TRBV28 to TRBJ2-1, with 8 bases matching TRBD1. The V and J ends lost 9 bases and 8 bases, in that order; junction bases with no gene match: 9. This CDR3 is built from 13 residues. CDR1 is MDHEN, CDR2 SYDVKM, per germline.

This clone was seen just once. V and J are TRBV2 and TRBJ2-7; 9 bases map to TRBD1. The CDR3 extends over 15 amino acids. With 6 bases clipped from V and 0 bases from J, the junction kept 6 bases outside the gene matches. Germline CDR1 and CDR2: SNHLY and FYNNEI. CDR3 nucleotides: TGTGCCAGCAGAGATGGGACAGGGCTCTCCTACGAGCAGTACTTC. This codes for CASRDGTGLSYEQYF.

The chain is built from TRBV5-6 and TRBJ1-5; a possible D gene is TRBD1 (5 bases). Germline assignment: CDR1 SGHDT and CDR2 YYEEEE. Deletions cut 4 bases from V and 4 bases from J, with 15 bases between. The CDR3 contains 15 residues. The CDR3 spells CASSRWGEGNQPQHF. In DNA form, the CDR3 reads TGTGCCAGCAGCCGATGGGGGGAGGGGAATCAGCCCCAGCATTTT.

This chain uses TRBV6-1 with TRBJ2-1, with D possibly matching TRBD1 (6 bases). V was pared by 7 bases and J by 2 bases, with 9 bases between. CDR3 length: 13 residues. The germline V gene encodes CDR1 MNHNS and CDR2 SASEGT. The CDR3 loop is CASNRATYNEQFF. The CDR3 DNA follows: TGTGCCAGCAACAGGGCTACCTACAATGAGCAGTTCTTC.

A remark on this clone: An end of the junction does not agree with germline; a read error may underlie this. The chain is built from TRBV7-9 and TRBJ2-5, with a weak D call TRBD2 (6 bases). The CDR3 has 13 amino acids. CDR1 is SEHNR and CDR2 is FQNEAQ in the germline V gene (reference sequence). The CDR3 reads CSSLPGLKETQYF. Here the CDR3 DNA reads TGTTCCAGCTTGCCGGGACTCAAAGAGACCCAGTACTTC.

In this sample, this clone turned up a few times. This CDR3 is CASSRPGRTHEAFF. The CDR3 DNA follows: TGTGCCAGCAGTCGCCCGGGTCGAACCCATGAAGCTTTCTTT. V and J are TRBV6-6 and TRBJ1-1; D unresolved. The CDR3 sequence is 14 residues long. V lost 5 bases to trimming and J lost 7 bases, with 17 bases between them. Germline V gene data show CDR1 as MNHNY and CDR2 as SVGAGI (reference sequence).

This chain joins TRBV28 and TRBJ2-7; D gene unclear. V shed 3 bases and J shed 5 bases, with 5 bases lying between them. This CDR3 spans 11 amino acids. CDR1 and CDR2 (germline): MDHEN, SYDVKM. The CDR3 coding sequence is TGTGCCAGCAGTTTTGAGGACGAGCAGTACTTC. This codes for CASSFEDEQYF. The whole variable domain, filled in from reference TRBV28 and TRBJ2-7, reads DVKVTQSSRYLVKRTGEKVFLECVQDMDHENMFWYRQDPGLGLRLIYFSYDVKMKEKGDIPEGYSVSREKKERFSLILESASTNQTSMYLCASSFEDEQYFGPGTRLTVT.

This chain uses TRBV18 with TRBJ2-3, with D maybe TRBD1 (6 bases). The CDR3 is made up of 15 amino acids. With 6 bases removed from V and 0 bases from J, the gap between germline ends came to 13 bases. Germline values: CDR1 KGHSH, CDR2 LQKENI. Written as DNA, the CDR3 is TGTGCCAGCTCTTTTAACAGGGAGAGCACAGATACGCAGTATTTT. It translates to CASSFNRESTDTQYF.

The gene calls are TRBV27 and TRBJ2-5, with 10 positions matching TRBD2. This CDR3 comprises 15 residues. Germline lookup yields CDR1 MNHEY and CDR2 SMNVEV (reference sequence). V gave up 3 bases and J gave up 4 bases; unmatched junction bases: 5. CDR3: CASSLTVAGGETQYF. The CDR3 nucleotides read TGTGCCAGCAGTTTGACGGTAGCGGGGGGAGAGACCCAGTACTTC.

A single count supports this clone. The chain recombines TRBV5-8 with TRBJ1-4; 8 nucleotides agree with TRBD1. The CDR3 loop spans 15 amino acids. The ends lost 0 bases at V and 7 bases at J; junction bases unmatched: 5. CDR1 and CDR2 from the germline V gene are SGHTS and YDEGEE. The CDR3 DNA reads TGTGCCAGCAGCTTGGCCTCAGGGGGCGTTGAAAAACTGTTTTTT. Amino acid sequence: CASSLASGGVEKLFF.

The V and J genes are TRBV15 and TRBJ1-4; 9 bases map to TRBD1. Germline CDR1 reads LNHNV; CDR2 reads YYDKDF (reference sequence). The V segment lost 0 bases and the J segment 4 bases; nucleotides outside the gene matches: 6. The CDR3 covers 17 residues. The DNA for the CDR3 is TGTGCCACCAGCAGAGATCAACTGGGACAGGGTAATGAAAAACTGTTTTTT. Amino acids: CATSRDQLGQGNEKLFF.